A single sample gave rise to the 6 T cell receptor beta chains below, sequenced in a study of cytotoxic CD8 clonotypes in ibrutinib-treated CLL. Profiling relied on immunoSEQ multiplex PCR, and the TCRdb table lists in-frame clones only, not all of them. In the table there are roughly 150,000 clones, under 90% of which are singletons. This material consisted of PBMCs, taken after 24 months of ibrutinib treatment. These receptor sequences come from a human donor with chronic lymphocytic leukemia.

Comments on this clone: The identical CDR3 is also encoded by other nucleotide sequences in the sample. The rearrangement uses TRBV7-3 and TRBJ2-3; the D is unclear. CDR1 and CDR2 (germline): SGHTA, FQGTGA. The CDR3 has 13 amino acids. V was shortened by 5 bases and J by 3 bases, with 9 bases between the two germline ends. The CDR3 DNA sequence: TGTGCCAGCAGCCTCGTGGGTACAGATACGCAGTATTTT. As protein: CASSLVGTDTQYF.

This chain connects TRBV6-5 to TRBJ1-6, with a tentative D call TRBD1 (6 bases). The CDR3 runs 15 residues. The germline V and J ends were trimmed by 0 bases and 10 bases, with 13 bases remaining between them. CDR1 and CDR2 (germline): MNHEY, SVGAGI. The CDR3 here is CASSYSLGGRSPLHF. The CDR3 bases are TGTGCCAGCAGTTACTCGTTGGGGGGCCGCTCACCCCTCCACTTT.

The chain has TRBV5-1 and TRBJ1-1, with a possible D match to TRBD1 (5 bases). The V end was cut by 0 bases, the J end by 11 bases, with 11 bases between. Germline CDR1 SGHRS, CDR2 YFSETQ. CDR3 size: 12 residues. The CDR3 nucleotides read TGCGCCAGCAGCTTGGACTGGGACCGGGCTTTCTTT. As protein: CASSLDWDRAFF.

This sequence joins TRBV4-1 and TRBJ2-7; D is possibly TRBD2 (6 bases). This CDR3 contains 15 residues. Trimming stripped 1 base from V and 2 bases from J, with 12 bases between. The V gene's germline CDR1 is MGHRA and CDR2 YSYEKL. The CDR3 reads CASSQGKRGAYEQYF. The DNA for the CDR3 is TGCGCCAGCAGCCAAGGAAAGCGCGGGGCCTACGAGCAGTACTTC.

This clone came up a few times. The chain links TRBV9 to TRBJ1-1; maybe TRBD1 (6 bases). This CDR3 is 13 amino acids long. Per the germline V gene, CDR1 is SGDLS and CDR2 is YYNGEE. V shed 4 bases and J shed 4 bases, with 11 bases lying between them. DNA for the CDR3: TGTGCCAGCAGCCCCCAGGGGTTCACTGAAGCTTTCTTT. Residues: CASSPQGFTEAFF.

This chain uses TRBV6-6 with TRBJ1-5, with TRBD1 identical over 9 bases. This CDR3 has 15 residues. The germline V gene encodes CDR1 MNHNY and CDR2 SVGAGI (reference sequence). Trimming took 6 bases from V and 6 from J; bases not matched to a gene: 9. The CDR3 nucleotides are TGTGCCAGCAGGCAGGGGACAGGGTTCGGTCAGCCCCAGCATTTT. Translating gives CASRQGTGFGQPQHF.